This is a list of T cell receptor beta chains from one sample in a study of neurological immune-mediated disorders. TCRdb ran MiXCR on the 5' RACE reads and lists one entry per CDR3 protein. This sample yields under 80,000 distinct CDR3 sequences, of which roughly 3.9% are seen a single time; roughly 1.4% belongs to the top ten. Sequencing used PBMCs. The receptors come from a man aged 25-45 years with multiple sclerosis. The CDR3 runs from the conserved cysteine through the conserved F or W. Fields, in order: clone size, V gene, D gene, J gene, CDR3 DNA, CDR3 protein. A D gene is named only where the DNA matches it firmly. Clone size is given for some rows only: seen once, a few or many times, or a class if the clone is expanded.

abundance: many
v_gene: TRBV7-8
d_gene: .
j_gene: TRBJ2-7
CDR3nt: TGTGCCAGCAGCTTTCGTACAGAATCCGAGCAGTACTTC
CDR3aa: CASSFRTESEQYF

abundance: many
v_gene: TRBV5-1
d_gene: TRBD1
j_gene: TRBJ1-1
CDR3nt: TGCGCCAGCAGCTTGGCACCACAGGGGGCTTACACTGAAGCTTTCTTT
CDR3aa: CASSLAPQGAYTEAFF

abundance: many
v_gene: TRBV5-6
d_gene: TRBD1
j_gene: TRBJ1-4
CDR3nt: TGTGCCAGCAGCTCAATACAGGGGGCAGCTAATGAAAAACTGTTTTTT
CDR3aa: CASSSIQGAANEKLFF

abundance: many
v_gene: TRBV5-5
d_gene: TRBD1
j_gene: TRBJ1-6
CDR3nt: TGTGCCAGCAGAACGACACGGACAGGCCTCTCACCCCTCCACTTT
CDR3aa: CASRTTRTGLSPLHF

abundance: few
v_gene: TRBV12-3/TRBV12-4
d_gene: TRBD1
j_gene: TRBJ2-7
CDR3nt: TGTGCCAGCAGTCCGGGACAGGAGAGCTACGAGCAGTACTTC
CDR3aa: CASSPGQESYEQYF

abundance: many
v_gene: TRBV5-5
d_gene: .
j_gene: TRBJ2-2
CDR3nt: TGTGCCAGCAGCAAAACCCGGAACACCGGGGAGCTGTTTTTT
CDR3aa: CASSKTRNTGELFF

abundance: many
v_gene: TRBV6-5
d_gene: .
j_gene: TRBJ1-1
CDR3nt: TGTGCCAGCAGTTACTCGACACAGCTGAACACTGAAGCTTTCTTT
CDR3aa: CASSYSTQLNTEAFF

abundance: many
v_gene: TRBV10-3
d_gene: TRBD1
j_gene: TRBJ1-2
CDR3nt: TGTGCCATCAACGGACAGGTCGGGGACTATGGCTACACCTTC
CDR3aa: CAINGQVGDYGYTF

abundance: few
v_gene: TRBV7-6
d_gene: .
j_gene: TRBJ1-6
CDR3nt: TGTGCCAGCAGCTTAGCGGGTGAACAGGGCGGATCACCCCTCAACTTT
CDR3aa: CASSLAGEQGGSPLNF

abundance: many
v_gene: TRBV7-2
d_gene: .
j_gene: TRBJ1-4
CDR3nt: TGTGCCAGCAGCTTAGGACTAAAATCAACTAATGAAAAACTGTTTTTT
CDR3aa: CASSLGLKSTNEKLFF

abundance: many
v_gene: TRBV6-5
d_gene: TRBD1
j_gene: TRBJ1-6
CDR3nt: TGTGCCAGCAGTTCTCCTCGACAGGGGACCTATAATTCACCCCTCCACTTT
CDR3aa: CASSSPRQGTYNSPLHF

abundance: many
v_gene: TRBV5-6
d_gene: .
j_gene: TRBJ2-7
CDR3nt: TGTGCCAGCAGCCCCGGGACAACTTACGAGCAGTACTTC
CDR3aa: CASSPGTTYEQYF

abundance: few
v_gene: TRBV29-1
d_gene: .
j_gene: TRBJ2-5
CDR3nt: TGCAGCGTTGATCAGGGCTCAGGAGAGACCCAGTACTTC
CDR3aa: CSVDQGSGETQYF

abundance: many
v_gene: TRBV29-1
d_gene: .
j_gene: TRBJ1-2
CDR3nt: TGCAGCGTTGAAGGCGATTCTAGGGGCTACACCTTC
CDR3aa: CSVEGDSRGYTF

abundance: many
v_gene: TRBV20-1
d_gene: .
j_gene: TRBJ1-2
CDR3nt: TGCAGTGCTAGACCGGGACAAGGGAGCTACACCTTC
CDR3aa: CSARPGQGSYTF

abundance: many
v_gene: TRBV27
d_gene: .
j_gene: TRBJ2-7
CDR3nt: TGTGCCAGCAGTTACAGGGATAGCTACGAGCAGTACTTC
CDR3aa: CASSYRDSYEQYF

abundance: many
v_gene: TRBV20-1
d_gene: TRBD1
j_gene: TRBJ2-7
CDR3nt: TGCAGTGCCCTAGACAGGGTCCCATACGAGCAGTACTTC
CDR3aa: CSALDRVPYEQYF

abundance: few
v_gene: TRBV27
d_gene: .
j_gene: TRBJ1-1
CDR3nt: TGTGCCAGCAGGGAGGGGTGGACTGAAGCTTTCTTT
CDR3aa: CASREGWTEAFF

abundance: many
v_gene: TRBV3-1
d_gene: .
j_gene: TRBJ1-1
CDR3nt: TGTGCCAGCAGCCTCGGGGGGGGGCGCGAAGCTTTCTTT
CDR3aa: CASSLGGGREAFF

abundance: many
v_gene: TRBV20-1
d_gene: .
j_gene: TRBJ2-2
CDR3nt: TGCAGTGCTAGAAAGGTCGGGACCACGAACACCGGGGAGCTGTTTTTT
CDR3aa: CSARKVGTTNTGELFF

abundance: .
v_gene: TRBV5-4
d_gene: .
j_gene: TRBJ2-7
CDR3nt: TGTGCCAGCAGCATTCAGAGCTACGAGCAGTACTTC
CDR3aa: CASSIQSYEQYF

abundance: few
v_gene: TRBV7-6
d_gene: .
j_gene: TRBJ1-6
CDR3nt: TGTGCCAGCAGCCTAAGACAGACGAATTCACCCCTCAACTTT
CDR3aa: CASSLRQTNSPLNF

abundance: many
v_gene: TRBV5-5
d_gene: TRBD2
j_gene: TRBJ2-3
CDR3nt: TGTGCCAGCAGCAAGACGGGGGGGCGGACAGATACGCAGTATTTT
CDR3aa: CASSKTGGRTDTQYF

abundance: many
v_gene: TRBV2
d_gene: .
j_gene: TRBJ1-6
CDR3nt: TGTGCCAGCAGACTGACAGAGAGCTCCTATAATTCACCCCTCCACTTT
CDR3aa: CASRLTESSYNSPLHF

abundance: many
v_gene: TRBV12-3/TRBV12-4
d_gene: TRBD1
j_gene: TRBJ1-1
CDR3nt: TGTGCCAGCAGCCGGACAGGTTTCACTGAAGCTTTCTTT
CDR3aa: CASSRTGFTEAFF

abundance: many
v_gene: TRBV10-3
d_gene: TRBD1
j_gene: TRBJ1-3
CDR3nt: TGTGCCATCGGAGCGGACAGGGACTCTGGAAACACCATATATTTT
CDR3aa: CAIGADRDSGNTIYF

abundance: many
v_gene: TRBV20-1
d_gene: .
j_gene: TRBJ1-5
CDR3nt: TGCAGTGCTAGAGGAGATAACTCCGGGACATTGCGAAGCAATCAGCCCCAGCATTTT
CDR3aa: CSARGDNSGTLRSNQPQHF

abundance: many
v_gene: TRBV7-2
d_gene: .
j_gene: TRBJ1-6
CDR3nt: TGTGCCAGCAGCCCTAACGGGGCCCGCAATTCACCCCTCCACTTT
CDR3aa: CASSPNGARNSPLHF

abundance: many
v_gene: TRBV5-1
d_gene: .
j_gene: TRBJ2-2
CDR3nt: TGCGCCAGCAGCTGGGCTGCTCCTTCCGGGGAGCTGTTTTTT
CDR3aa: CASSWAAPSGELFF

abundance: few
v_gene: TRBV5-1
d_gene: .
j_gene: TRBJ1-6
CDR3nt: TGCGCCAGTTCCACGGGGGGCGTTCGAGATTCACCCCTCCACTTT
CDR3aa: CASSTGGVRDSPLHF

abundance: many
v_gene: TRBV4-2
d_gene: TRBD2
j_gene: TRBJ2-1
CDR3nt: TGTGCCAGCAGCCAAGATGGGCTAGCGGGGGGACATGAGCAGTTCTTC
CDR3aa: CASSQDGLAGGHEQFF

abundance: many
v_gene: TRBV12-3/TRBV12-4
d_gene: .
j_gene: TRBJ2-3
CDR3nt: TGTGCCAGCAGTTTTCCAGATACGCAGTATTTT
CDR3aa: CASSFPDTQYF

abundance: many
v_gene: TRBV7-8
d_gene: .
j_gene: TRBJ2-1
CDR3nt: TGTGCCAGCAGTATAACCAGCTTGAGCTCCTACAATGAGCAGTTCTTC
CDR3aa: CASSITSLSSYNEQFF

abundance: many
v_gene: TRBV7-6
d_gene: TRBD2
j_gene: TRBJ2-3
CDR3nt: TGTGCCAGCAGCTTAGCTAGCGGGGCTAGCACAGATACGCAGTATTTT
CDR3aa: CASSLASGASTDTQYF

abundance: many
v_gene: TRBV6-5
d_gene: .
j_gene: TRBJ1-4
CDR3nt: TGTGCCAGCAGAGACACAACAGAAAAACTGTTTTTT
CDR3aa: CASRDTTEKLFF

abundance: many
v_gene: TRBV20-1
d_gene: .
j_gene: TRBJ1-2
CDR3nt: TGCAGTGCTAGTCGGGGCGGGTCGGTCTACACCTTC
CDR3aa: CSASRGGSVYTF

abundance: many
v_gene: TRBV14
d_gene: .
j_gene: TRBJ2-7
CDR3nt: TGTGCCAGCAGCCAAGTGCAAGGCGAGCAGTACTTC
CDR3aa: CASSQVQGEQYF

abundance: few
v_gene: TRBV6-1
d_gene: .
j_gene: TRBJ2-7
CDR3nt: TGTGCCAGCAGTGAACGTTTATACCTCGGGGTTTCCTACGAGCAGTACTTC
CDR3aa: CASSERLYLGVSYEQYF

abundance: .
v_gene: TRBV10-1
d_gene: .
j_gene: TRBJ2-7
CDR3nt: TGCGCCAGCAGTGCGACGTCCGAGACTTACGAGCAGTACTTC
CDR3aa: CASSATSETYEQYF

abundance: many
v_gene: TRBV2
d_gene: TRBD2
j_gene: TRBJ2-5
CDR3nt: TGTGCCAGCAGTGAATATTTAACGGCTAGCGGGGGACAAGAGACCCAGTACTTC
CDR3aa: CASSEYLTASGGQETQYF

abundance: many
v_gene: TRBV20-1
d_gene: .
j_gene: TRBJ1-2
CDR3nt: TGCAGTGCCCTGGACAGAATTCGCTATGGCTACACCTTC
CDR3aa: CSALDRIRYGYTF

abundance: many
v_gene: TRBV7-2
d_gene: .
j_gene: TRBJ2-4
CDR3nt: TGTGCCAGCAGCTTAGCATCCGGGAGTACGGGCAAAAACATTCAGTACTTC
CDR3aa: CASSLASGSTGKNIQYF

abundance: many
v_gene: TRBV7-2
d_gene: .
j_gene: TRBJ2-1
CDR3nt: TGTGCCAGCAGCTTAGGCCGCAGAGTTTATGAGCAGTTCTTC
CDR3aa: CASSLGRRVYEQFF

abundance: many
v_gene: TRBV27
d_gene: TRBD2
j_gene: TRBJ2-7
CDR3nt: TGTGCCAGCAGTCCCCTTGGCGGGAGCTACGAGCAGTACTTC
CDR3aa: CASSPLGGSYEQYF

abundance: many
v_gene: TRBV6-2/TRBV6-3
d_gene: .
j_gene: TRBJ2-2
CDR3nt: TGTGCCAGCAGTAGGCCGAGGACCGGGGAGCTGTTTTTT
CDR3aa: CASSRPRTGELFF

abundance: many
v_gene: TRBV6-2/TRBV6-3
d_gene: .
j_gene: TRBJ2-1
CDR3nt: TGTGCCAGCAGTAAGGACAGTATGGAGTACAATGAGCAGTTCTTC
CDR3aa: CASSKDSMEYNEQFF

abundance: many
v_gene: TRBV27
d_gene: .
j_gene: TRBJ1-2
CDR3nt: TGTGCCAGCAGGGGAGACAGTGCGTACTATGGCTACACCTTC
CDR3aa: CASRGDSAYYGYTF

abundance: many
v_gene: TRBV27
d_gene: .
j_gene: TRBJ2-7
CDR3nt: TGTGCCAGCAGTTTAAACTGGGGGTCATACGAGCAGTACTTC
CDR3aa: CASSLNWGSYEQYF

abundance: .
v_gene: TRBV10-3
d_gene: .
j_gene: TRBJ2-3
CDR3nt: TGTGCCATCAGTGAGGGCGACTGGGAAGCAGATACGCAGTATTTT
CDR3aa: CAISEGDWEADTQYF

abundance: many
v_gene: TRBV5-1
d_gene: .
j_gene: TRBJ2-7
CDR3nt: TGCGCCAGCAGCTTGGGATGGGGGAGCGGTTCCTACGAGCAGTACTTC
CDR3aa: CASSLGWGSGSYEQYF

abundance: many
v_gene: TRBV12-3/TRBV12-4
d_gene: .
j_gene: TRBJ2-5
CDR3nt: TGTGCCAGCAGCCCCGGGTGGACCCAGTACTTC
CDR3aa: CASSPGWTQYF

abundance: many
v_gene: TRBV5-1
d_gene: TRBD1
j_gene: TRBJ1-1
CDR3nt: TGCGCCAGCAGCTTGGGGGTGTCTAGGGGGCGGAACACTGAAGCTTTCTTT
CDR3aa: CASSLGVSRGRNTEAFF

abundance: few
v_gene: TRBV11-3
d_gene: .
j_gene: TRBJ2-2
CDR3nt: TGTGCCAGCAGCGAAGACACCGGGGAGCTGTTTTTT
CDR3aa: CASSEDTGELFF

abundance: many
v_gene: TRBV12-3/TRBV12-4
d_gene: TRBD1
j_gene: TRBJ1-2
CDR3nt: TGTGCCAGCAGTCGACTGGGACAGGGGGTTGGCTACACCTTC
CDR3aa: CASSRLGQGVGYTF

abundance: many
v_gene: TRBV5-1
d_gene: .
j_gene: TRBJ2-1
CDR3nt: TGCGCCAGCAGCTTACCGACTAGTTTTGAGCAGTTCTTC
CDR3aa: CASSLPTSFEQFF

abundance: many
v_gene: TRBV7-2
d_gene: .
j_gene: TRBJ1-4
CDR3nt: TGTGCCAGCAGCCAATTCGAAAAACTGTTTTTT
CDR3aa: CASSQFEKLFF

abundance: many
v_gene: TRBV9
d_gene: TRBD2
j_gene: TRBJ2-1
CDR3nt: TGTGCCAGCAGCGGAATTAGCGGGGGGGCCAACAATGAGCAGTTCTTC
CDR3aa: CASSGISGGANNEQFF

abundance: many
v_gene: TRBV16
d_gene: .
j_gene: TRBJ2-7
CDR3nt: TGTGCCAGCAGCCAATCTAACACAGGGAGCGAGCAGTACTTC
CDR3aa: CASSQSNTGSEQYF

abundance: many
v_gene: TRBV4-1
d_gene: TRBD2
j_gene: TRBJ2-7
CDR3nt: TGCGCCAGCAGCCAAGATAGGCCTAGCGGGGGGCAAACCTACGAGCAGTACTTC
CDR3aa: CASSQDRPSGGQTYEQYF

abundance: many
v_gene: TRBV5-5
d_gene: .
j_gene: TRBJ2-7
CDR3nt: TGTGCCAGCAGCTTGGGGTATGGCTACGAGCAGTACTTC
CDR3aa: CASSLGYGYEQYF